This TCR beta chain is from a study of human T cells and chemical hapten exposure. The germline CDR1 and CDR2 sequences are SSHAT and FNYEAQ (reference sequence). The CDR3 loop spans 14 amino acids. Study-wide results and limits: Significantly more large CDR3 similarity clusters arose among expanded TCRs than among controls.

The time point denotes: patch test 3, about 24 weeks after DPC sensitization. Treatment specified: therapeutic diphenylcyclopropenone sensitization with weekly scalp DPC. A single record per CDR3 protein comes from TCRdb applying MiXCR to the RACE reads. The repertoire includes about 84,000 distinct CDR3 sequences, 10% to 13% of them detected once, and around 3.7% sits in the top ten. Only one count was recorded for this clonotype. Its antigen is unidentified. The junction departs from germline at one end; a sequencing error may be responsible. The sequence came from a woman aged 50 to 60 with alopecia areata. Some clones in this sample may be carry-over from other donors' samples. Sample: whole blood, taken in connection with sensitization to the hapten diphenylcyclopropenone (DPC). The chain recombines TRBV7-7 with TRBJ2-5; D might be TRBD1 (5 bases). This chain's CDR3 is CASSLSRVGETQYF. The CDR3, as DNA: TGTGCTAGCAGCTTATCCAGGGTGGGAGAGACCCAGTACTTC.